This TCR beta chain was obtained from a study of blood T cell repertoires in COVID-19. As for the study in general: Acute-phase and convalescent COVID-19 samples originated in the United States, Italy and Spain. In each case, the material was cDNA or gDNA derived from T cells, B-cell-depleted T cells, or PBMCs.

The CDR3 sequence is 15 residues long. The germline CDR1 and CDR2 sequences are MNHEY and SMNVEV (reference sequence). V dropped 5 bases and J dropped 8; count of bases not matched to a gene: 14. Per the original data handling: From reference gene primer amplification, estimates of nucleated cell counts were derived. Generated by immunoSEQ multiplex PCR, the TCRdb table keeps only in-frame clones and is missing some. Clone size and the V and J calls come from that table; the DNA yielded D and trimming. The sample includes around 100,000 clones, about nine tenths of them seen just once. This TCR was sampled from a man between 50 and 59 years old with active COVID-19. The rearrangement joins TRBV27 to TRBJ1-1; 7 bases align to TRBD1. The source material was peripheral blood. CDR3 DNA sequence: TGTGCCAGCAGTAAACTCGACAGGGTCCGAGCCGAAGCTTTCTTT. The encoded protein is CASSKLDRVRAEAFF.